These T cell receptor beta chains were read from a single sample in a study of blood T cell repertoires in COVID-19. The protocol was immunoSEQ multiplex PCR, while the TCRdb copy is restricted to in-frame clones and leaves out a portion. This table holds approximately 46,000 clones, about 83% found once. Sequences were obtained from peripheral blood. The receptors stem from a human donor in a cohort sampled during active COVID-19. The CDR3 runs from the conserved cysteine through the conserved F or W. Fields, in order: V gene, J gene, CDR3 length, D gene, CDR3 protein. A D gene is named only where the DNA matches it firmly.

V gene: TRBV7-2
J gene: TRBJ1-1
CDR3 length: 13
D gene: NA
CDR3 protein: CASRLQPSTEAFF

V gene: TRBV15
J gene: TRBJ2-1
CDR3 length: 21
D gene: NA
CDR3 protein: CATSRGLLGGLAGISYNEQFF

V gene: TRBV6-6
J gene: TRBJ2-7
CDR3 length: 13
D gene: NA
CDR3 protein: CASRKAQGYEQYF

V gene: TRBV19
J gene: TRBJ2-5
CDR3 length: 15
D gene: TRBD2
CDR3 protein: CASSMLAGGQETQYF

V gene: TRBV28
J gene: TRBJ1-2
CDR3 length: 14
D gene: NA
CDR3 protein: CASSLSGGSYGYTF

V gene: TRBV27
J gene: TRBJ1-5
CDR3 length: 16
D gene: TRBD1
CDR3 protein: CASSKGTGDSNQPQHF

V gene: TRBV19
J gene: TRBJ1-1
CDR3 length: 16
D gene: NA
CDR3 protein: CASSILGGAGETEAFF

V gene: TRBV6-5
J gene: TRBJ1-2
CDR3 length: 14
D gene: TRBD1
CDR3 protein: CASSYVDRDYGYTF

V gene: TRBV19
J gene: TRBJ2-7
CDR3 length: 13
D gene: NA
CDR3 protein: CASSHPGVGEQYF

V gene: TRBV7-8
J gene: TRBJ2-2
CDR3 length: 14
D gene: NA
CDR3 protein: CASSEGHRAGELFF

V gene: TRBV5-4
J gene: TRBJ2-3
CDR3 length: 15
D gene: NA
CDR3 protein: CASSLRSGATDTQYF

V gene: TRBV18
J gene: TRBJ1-1
CDR3 length: 12
D gene: NA
CDR3 protein: CASSPVSTEAFF

V gene: TRBV18
J gene: TRBJ2-7
CDR3 length: 16
D gene: NA
CDR3 protein: CASSPSRQTYSYEQYF